These 13 T cell receptor beta chains came from one sample sequenced in a study of blood T cell repertoires in COVID-19. TCRdb's copy holds only in-frame clones and misses some; the assay was immunoSEQ multiplex PCR. The table shows about 310,000 clones, with 90% occurring only once. Specimen: peripheral blood. The receptors derive from a woman in her thirties or forties with COVID-19, enrolled during active disease.

V gene TRBV28 combines with J gene TRBJ1-1; tentative D call: TRBD1 (5 bases). Looked up from germline, CDR1 is MDHEN and CDR2 is SYDVKM. The CDR3 length is 15 residues. Trimming pared 3 bases from V and 2 bases from J, leaving 13 bases between. CDR3 coding DNA: TGTGCCAGCAGTTTTCTGGCAGGGTTAAACACTGAAGCTTTCTTT. Residues: CASSFLAGLNTEAFF.

The chain couples TRBV6-2 or TRBV6-3 to TRBJ2-1, with D possibly matching TRBD2 (7 bases). The CDR3 is 15 amino acids. The V and J ends lost 0 bases and 6 bases respectively, with 12 bases between them. CDR1 MNHEY and CDR2 SVGEGT come from the germline V gene. CDR3 residues: CASSYSAGEGNEQFF. The CDR3 bases are TGTGCCAGCAGTTACTCGGCAGGGGAGGGCAATGAGCAGTTCTTC.

The chain couples TRBV7-9 to TRBJ1-2; TRBD1 agrees at 11 bases. This CDR3 region has 15 residues. In germline, CDR1 is SEHNR, CDR2 FQNEAQ (reference sequence). V gave up 8 bases and J gave up 3 bases; unmatched junction bases: 8. The CDR3 protein is CASEFTGQGDYGYTF. The CDR3 DNA reads TGTGCCAGCGAGTTCACGGGACAGGGGGACTATGGCTACACCTTC.

The genes are TRBV28 and TRBJ1-5; possibly TRBD1 for D (6 bases). CDR3 length equals 12 residues. V dropped 8 bases and J dropped 5 bases, with 10 bases sitting between them. The V gene's germline CDR1 is MDHEN and CDR2 SYDVKM. The chain's CDR3 is CASRQEHQPQHF. CDR3 bases: TGTGCCAGCCGACAGGAGCATCAGCCCCAGCATTTT.

The gene calls are TRBV28 and TRBJ2-7; 8 bases align to TRBD1. Germline CDR1 is MDHEN and CDR2 is SYDVKM. The J segment lost 4 bases and the V segment lost 3 bases, leaving 5 bases of the junction unmatched. The CDR3 contains 14 residues. Written as DNA, the CDR3 is TGTGCCAGCAGTTTTGCAGGGGGCATGTACGAGCAGTACTTC. Protein sequence: CASSFAGGMYEQYF.

V is TRBV5-4 and J is TRBJ2-2; D possibly corresponds to TRBD1 (6 bases). CDR3 length equals 16 residues. Between the trimmed V and J ends, which lost 4 bases and 3 bases, there was a span of 16 bases. Germline CDR1 and CDR2: SGHNT and YYREEE (reference sequence). The CDR3 loop is CASSRGPGVDTGELFF. Written as DNA, the CDR3 is TGTGCCAGCAGCAGAGGCCCAGGGGTGGACACCGGGGAGCTGTTTTTT.

The rearrangement links TRBV15 to TRBJ2-1; 7 bases line up with TRBD1. The CDR3 is 15 amino acids. In germline, CDR1 is LNHNV, CDR2 YYDKDF (reference sequence). The J segment lost 5 bases and the V segment lost 6 bases, leaving 10 bases of the junction unmatched. The CDR3 here is CATSRTGARNNEQFF. Here the CDR3 DNA reads TGTGCCACCAGTAGAACAGGGGCCCGAAACAATGAGCAGTTCTTC.

This clone occurred a few times. The V gene is TRBV11-2, the J gene TRBJ1-2; D is ambiguous. V lost 5 bases to trimming and J lost 4 bases, with 20 bases between them. The length of the CDR3 is 16 residues. Germline V gene data show CDR1 as SGHAT and CDR2 as FQNNGV. CDR3 residues: CASSTPEPTPLYGYTF. CDR3 DNA sequence: TGTGCCAGCAGCACCCCGGAGCCAACACCACTCTATGGCTACACCTTC.

The chain couples TRBV18 to TRBJ1-5; D is uncertain. CDR1 is KGHSH and CDR2 is LQKENI in the germline V gene. The length of the CDR3 is 13 residues. The germline V and J ends were trimmed by 2 bases and 9 bases, with 11 bases remaining between them. The CDR3 protein is CASSPNNPGPQHF. The CDR3 nucleotides read TGTGCCAGCTCACCAAATAATCCCGGGCCCCAGCATTTT. The full variable domain, with the rest looked up from reference TRBV18 and TRBJ1-5, is NAGVMQNPRHLVRRRGQEARLRCSPMKGHSHVYWYRQLPEEGLKFMVYLQKENIIDESGMPKERFSAEFPKEGPSILRIQQVVRGDSAAYFCASSPNNPGPQHFGDGTRLSIL.

This clone was seen a single time. This chain uses TRBV28 with TRBJ1-4; 9 bases align to TRBD1. V lost 4 bases, J lost 8 bases, and 8 bases stayed unmatched. CDR1 and CDR2 from the germline V gene are MDHEN and SYDVKM. This CDR3 is 15 amino acids long. CDR3 sequence reads: CASSSSGTGKEKLFF. CDR3 bases: TGTGCCAGCAGTTCCTCCGGGACAGGGAAAGAAAAACTGTTTTTT.

V and J are TRBV28 and TRBJ1-1; unclear D gene. The germline gives CDR1 MDHEN, CDR2 SYDVKM. The CDR3 length is 14 residues. V was cut by 3 bases and J by 3 bases, with 11 bases left in between. Here the CDR3 DNA reads TGTGCCAGCAGTTTGTTTCCGGTTGACACTGAAGCTTTCTTT. Translating it yields CASSLFPVDTEAFF.

The sample holds one count of this clone. The gene calls are TRBV7-3 and TRBJ1-2, with D perhaps matching TRBD1 (5 bases). Germline CDR1 SGHTA, CDR2 FQGTGA. V shed 1 base and J shed 3 bases, with 21 bases lying between them. This CDR3 is built from 18 residues. For the CDR3, the DNA is TGTGCCAGCAGCTTAAGTACGTTGGACAAGGACGGATACTATGGCTACACCTTC. Its protein product is CASSLSTLDKDGYYGYTF.

This clone was picked up one time. This chain joins TRBV9 and TRBJ1-5, with D uncertain. This CDR3 spans 15 amino acids. Germline loops: CDR1 SGDLS, CDR2 YYNGEE. V was trimmed by 0 bases and J by 0 bases, leaving 7 bases between them. CDR3 amino acids: CASSVAGYSNQPQHF. In nucleotides, the CDR3 is TGTGCCAGCAGCGTAGCGGGGTATAGCAATCAGCCCCAGCATTTT.